Each of the 2 T cell receptor beta chains below was sequenced from the same sample in a study of blood T cell repertoires in COVID-19. Generated by immunoSEQ multiplex PCR, the TCRdb table keeps only in-frame clones and is missing some. The repertoire holds some 200,000 clones, with roughly four fifths as singletons. Specimen: PBMCs or T cells enriched from blood (not recorded which). These receptors were taken from a man aged 40-55 years who had recovered from COVID-19.

The CDR3 sequence: CASSLGGLANYGYTF. DNA for the CDR3: TGTGCCAGCAGCTTGGGCGGTTTAGCTAACTATGGCTACACCTTC. V and J are TRBV5-6 and TRBJ1-2; D uncertain. Trimming left V 0 bases short and J 0 bases short, with 9 bases between. Per germline, CDR1 SGHDT and CDR2 YYEEEE. The CDR3 has 15 residues. The entire variable domain, with the rest obtained from reference TRBV5-6 and TRBJ1-2, is as follows: DAGVTQSPTHLIKTRGQQVTLRCSPKSGHDTVSWYQQALGQGPQFIFQYYEEEERQRGNFPDRFSGHQFPNYSSELNVNALLLGDSALYLCASSLGGLANYGYTFGSGTRLTVV.

The genes are TRBV28 and TRBJ1-2; perhaps TRBD1 as D (5 bases). Deletions cut 2 bases from V and 8 bases from J, with 24 bases between. The CDR3 is 17 residues long. Germline lookup yields CDR1 MDHEN and CDR2 SYDVKM. Here the CDR3 DNA reads TGTGCCAGCAGTTTACTAGGCTCAGGGTGGGGAAGTGAAGGCTACACCTTC. Amino acids: CASSLLGSGWGSEGYTF.